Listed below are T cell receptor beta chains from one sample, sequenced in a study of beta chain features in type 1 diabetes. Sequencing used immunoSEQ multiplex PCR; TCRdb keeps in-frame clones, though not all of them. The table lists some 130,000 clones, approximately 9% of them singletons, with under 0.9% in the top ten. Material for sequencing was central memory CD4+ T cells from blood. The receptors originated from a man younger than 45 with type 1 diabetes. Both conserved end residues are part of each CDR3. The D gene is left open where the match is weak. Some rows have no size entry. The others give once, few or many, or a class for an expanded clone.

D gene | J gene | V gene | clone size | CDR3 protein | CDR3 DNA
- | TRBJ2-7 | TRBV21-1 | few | CASSSPRGNRRYEQYF | TGTGCCAGCAGCTCACCTCGGGGGAATCGTAGATACGAGCAGTACTTC
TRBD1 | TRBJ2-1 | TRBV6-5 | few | CASRKRTGRTGEQFF | TGTGCCAGCAGAAAGAGGACAGGTCGGACCGGTGAGCAGTTCTTC
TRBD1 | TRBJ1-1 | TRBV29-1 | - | CSVAQGKRMNTEAFF | TGCAGCGTTGCACAGGGGAAGAGGATGAACACTGAAGCTTTCTTT
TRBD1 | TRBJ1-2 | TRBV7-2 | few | CASKPDATGGYGYTF | TGTGCCAGCAAACCTGACGCCACAGGGGGTTATGGCTACACCTTC
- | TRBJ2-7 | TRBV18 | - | CASSPQRDFAYF | TGTGCCAGCTCACCCCAGAGGGATTTTGCGTACTTC
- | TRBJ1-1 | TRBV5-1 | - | CASSPRTDTSNTEAFF | TGCGCCAGCAGCCCGCGGACAGATACTTCGAACACTGAAGCTTTCTTT
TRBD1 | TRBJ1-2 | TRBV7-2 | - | CASSIQGYGYTF | TGTGCCAGCAGCATACAGGGGTACGGCTACACCTTC
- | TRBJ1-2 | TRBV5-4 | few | CASSSGDYGYTF | TGTGCCAGCAGCTCAGGCGACTATGGCTACACCTTC
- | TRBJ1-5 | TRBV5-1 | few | CASREGENQPQHF | TGCGCCAGCAGGGAAGGGGAAAATCAGCCCCAGCATTTT
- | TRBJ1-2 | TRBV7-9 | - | CASSLYPPGAEHGYTF | TGTGCCAGCAGCTTATACCCTCCGGGTGCAGAGCATGGCTACACCTTC
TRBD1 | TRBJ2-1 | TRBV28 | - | CASTHPGQGYNEQFF | TGTGCCAGCACCCACCCGGGACAGGGATACAATGAGCAGTTCTTC
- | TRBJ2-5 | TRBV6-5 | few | CASSWDTSKTQYF | TGTGCCAGCAGCTGGGACACGTCCAAGACCCAGTACTTC
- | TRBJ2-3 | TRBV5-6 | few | CASSRGKVDTQYF | TGTGCCAGCAGCAGGGGGAAGGTTGATACGCAGTATTTT
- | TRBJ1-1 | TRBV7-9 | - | CASVGHLEAFF | TGTGCCAGCGTGGGACACCTAGAAGCTTTCTTT
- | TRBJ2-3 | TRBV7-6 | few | CASSLASGPGTDTQYF | TGTGCCAGCAGCTTAGCTAGCGGACCAGGAACAGATACGCAGTATTTT
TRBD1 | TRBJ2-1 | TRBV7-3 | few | CASSRQGASYNEQFF | TGTGCCAGCAGCAGACAGGGGGCCTCCTACAATGAGCAGTTCTTC
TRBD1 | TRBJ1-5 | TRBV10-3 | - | CAISESGQNNQPQHF | TGTGCCATCAGTGAGTCGGGACAGAACAATCAGCCCCAGCATTTT